Following are 24 T cell receptor beta chains from one sample sequenced in a study of shared clonotypes between healthy human individuals. This table comes from immunoSEQ multiplex PCR, and its TCRdb copy is limited to in-frame clones, with some not included. The sample has some 2,000,000 clones; about 95% are singletons. Selected positively for CCR7 and CD45RO-negative, naive CD8 cells excluded terminally differentiated effector memory CD45RA+ cells. Sequences were obtained from naive CD8+ T cells sorted from blood. These receptors originate from a man between 18 and 29 years old in good health.

The chain is built from TRBV7-9 and TRBJ2-2; 10 bases agree with TRBD1. V was clipped by 5 bases and J by 2 bases; unmatched bases: 5. This CDR3 region has 16 residues. CDR1 is SEHNR, CDR2 FQNEAQ, per germline (reference sequence). Here the CDR3 reads CASSPGQGTNTGELFF. Written as DNA, the CDR3 is TGTGCCAGCAGCCCGGGACAGGGGACAAACACCGGGGAGCTGTTTTTT.

The chain carries TRBV5-1 and TRBJ1-1; D is possibly TRBD1 (6 bases). V lost 4 bases and J 5 bases, leaving 24 bases between the germline ends. CDR1 is SGHRS and CDR2 is YFSETQ in the germline V gene. This CDR3 region has 17 residues. CDR3 sequence reads: CASSGHPGQGIWTEAFF. The DNA for the CDR3 is TGCGCCAGCAGCGGCCACCCGGGGCAGGGGATTTGGACTGAAGCTTTCTTT.

The chain links TRBV27 to TRBJ1-2; TRBD1 might be the D (6 bases). CDR1 and CDR2 from the germline V gene are MNHEY and SMNVEV (reference sequence). The CDR3 has 15 amino acids. V was pared by 2 bases and J by 2 bases, with 12 bases between. CDR3: CASSLDSGTNYGYTF. The CDR3 nucleotides read TGTGCCAGCAGTTTAGACTCCGGGACAAACTATGGCTACACCTTC.

V and J are TRBV7-9 and TRBJ1-5; 8 bases are shared with TRBD1. Trimming took 1 base from V and 4 from J; bases not matched to a gene: 6. CDR1 is SEHNR and CDR2 is FQNEAQ in the germline V gene (reference sequence). This CDR3 is 16 amino acids long. CDR3 loop: CASSLDAGGSNQPQHF. The CDR3 bases are TGTGCCAGCAGCTTAGATGCAGGGGGCTCGAATCAGCCCCAGCATTTT.

The rearrangement uses TRBV11-2 and TRBJ1-5; D is unclear. CDR1 and CDR2 from the germline V gene are SGHAT and FQNNGV. The CDR3 sequence is 14 residues long. Trimming stripped 1 base from V and 1 base from J, with 5 bases between. CDR3 DNA: TGTGCCAGCAGCTTAGCGACAAGCAATCAGCCCCAGCATTTT. Encoded protein: CASSLATSNQPQHF.

The chain uses TRBV11-2 and TRBJ2-1; D gene ambiguous. This CDR3 contains 16 residues. Germline values: CDR1 SGHAT, CDR2 FQNNGV. V gave up 0 bases and J gave up 4 bases, with 13 bases separating them. CDR3 nucleotide sequence: TGTGCCAGCAGCTTAGATCAAACTGTCCAATACAATGAGCAGTTCTTC. This gives the protein CASSLDQTVQYNEQFF.

This clone was detected only once. The chain links TRBV28 to TRBJ2-5, with D possibly TRBD2 on 6 matching bases. Trimming shortened V by 6 bases and J by 4 bases, and 12 bases separated the two germline ends. Germline values: CDR1 MDHEN, CDR2 SYDVKM. There are 13 residues in the CDR3. DNA for the CDR3: TGTGCCAGCAGCCTCGCGGGGTCAGAGACCCAGTACTTC. Protein: CASSLAGSETQYF.

The rearrangement links TRBV7-9 to TRBJ1-6; D not certain. This CDR3 has 16 residues. Trimming removed 0 bases from V and 10 bases from J, with 16 bases in between. Germline values: CDR1 SEHNR, CDR2 FQNEAQ (reference sequence). The CDR3 loop is CASSLAPWEGGSPLHF. In nucleotides, the CDR3 is TGTGCCAGCAGCTTAGCGCCCTGGGAGGGAGGATCACCCCTCCACTTT.

DNA of the CDR3: TGTGCCAGCAGCTTTTTTCCAGGTCCCTACGAGCAGTACTTC. This translates into CASSFFPGPYEQYF. V usage is TRBV7-2 and J usage is TRBJ2-7; the D is unclear. This CDR3 spans 14 amino acids. V was trimmed by 3 bases and J by 2 bases, leaving 11 bases between them. Germline CDR1 is SGHTA and CDR2 is FQGNSA.

As regards this clone: Different DNA sequences within this sample yield the same CDR3. The V and J genes are TRBV6-1 and TRBJ1-2; tentative D call: TRBD1 (6 bases). The CDR3 consists of 15 residues. Germline V gene sequence: CDR1 MNHNS, CDR2 SASEGT. The V gene lost 1 base and the J gene lost 2 bases, with 11 bases spanning the gap. The CDR3 loop is CASSEVGGANYGYTF. The CDR3 coding sequence is TGTGCCAGCAGTGAAGTTGGGGGGGCGAACTATGGCTACACCTTC.

V gene TRBV9 combines with J gene TRBJ2-3; perhaps TRBD1 as D (5 bases). Trimming stripped 4 bases from V and 2 bases from J, with 11 bases between. This CDR3 has 14 amino acids. Germline V CDR1 and CDR2: SGDLS, YYNGEE. CDR3 DNA: TGTGCCAGCAGCCTTAAAGGGGACACAGATACGCAGTATTTT. It yields the protein CASSLKGDTDTQYF.

This clone was picked up one time. This chain connects TRBV7-8 to TRBJ2-3, with unresolved D. Trimming took 1 base from V and 3 from J, leaving 11 bases between them. Germline CDR1 reads SGHVS; CDR2 reads FQNEAQ. The CDR3 length is 15 residues. The CDR3 nucleotides are TGTGCCAGCAGCTTAGAACCCTATACGACAGATACGCAGTATTTT. This gives the protein CASSLEPYTTDTQYF.

V is TRBV7-9 and J is TRBJ2-1, with D possibly matching TRBD2 (5 bases). The V gene lost 5 bases and the J gene lost 3 bases, with 17 bases spanning the gap. The germline V gene encodes CDR1 SEHNR and CDR2 FQNEAQ (reference sequence). This CDR3 has 16 amino acids. CDR3 in amino acids: CASSPNREGSYNEQFF. CDR3 nucleotide sequence: TGTGCCAGCAGCCCAAACCGTGAGGGCAGCTACAATGAGCAGTTCTTC.

CDR3 bases: TGCGCGAGACCCTTAGCGGCGGTAGGGGGAAATGAGCAGTTCTTC. The encoded protein is CARPLAAVGGNEQFF. The genes are TRBV5-1 and TRBJ2-1; tentatively, D is TRBD1 or TRBD2 (6 bases each). Germline V gene lookup returns CDR1 SGHRS and CDR2 YFSETQ. CDR3 length equals 15 residues.

This clone came up once. This chain uses TRBV9 with TRBJ1-1, with D maybe TRBD1 (5 bases). Germline assignment: CDR1 SGDLS and CDR2 YYNGEE. V was clipped by 4 bases and J by 4 bases, with 14 bases between them. The CDR3 is 14 amino acids. The CDR3 bases are TGTGCCAGCAGCTCTTGGGGGGTAGGCACTGAAGCTTTCTTT. It encodes CASSSWGVGTEAFF. The whole variable domain, filled in from reference TRBV9 and TRBJ1-1, reads DSGVTQTPKHLITATGQRVTLRCSPRSGDLSVYWYQQSLDQGLQFLIQYYNGEERAKGNILERFSAQQFPDLHSELNLSSLELGDSALYFCASSSWGVGTEAFFGQGTRLTVV.

V and J are TRBV7-9 and TRBJ1-2, with TRBD1 matching over 7 bases. The CDR3 extends over 14 amino acids. V lost 5 bases to trimming and J lost 4 bases; unmatched junction nucleotides: 7. Germline V lookup: CDR1 SEHNR, CDR2 FQNEAQ (reference sequence). CDR3 amino acids: CASSRQGQLYGYTF. CDR3 bases: TGTGCCAGCAGCCGACAGGGCCAACTCTATGGCTACACCTTC.

This clone was seen just once. This chain uses TRBV19 with TRBJ1-4; 7 bases agree with TRBD1. Germline loops: CDR1 LNHDA, CDR2 SQIVND (reference sequence). The length of the CDR3 is 15 residues. After removal of 5 bases from V and 3 bases from J, the junction contained 6 bases not matched to a gene. The CDR3: CASSARDSPNEKLFF. CDR3 DNA: TGTGCCAGTAGTGCACGGGACAGCCCTAATGAAAAACTGTTTTTT.

The rearrangement uses TRBV10-2 and TRBJ1-6; a possible D gene is TRBD1 (6 bases). Germline CDR1 is WSHSY and CDR2 is SAAADI. V dropped 1 base and J dropped 9 bases, with 13 bases sitting between them. The CDR3 is 15 amino acids. In nucleotides, the CDR3 is TGCGCCAGCAGTGAGTTGGGAGGGGGTCGTTCACCCCTCCACTTT. This translates into CASSELGGGRSPLHF.

V gene TRBV27 combines with J gene TRBJ1-4; tentatively, D is TRBD1 (5 bases). The CDR3 runs 13 residues. CDR1 is MNHEY and CDR2 is SMNVEV in the germline V gene (reference sequence). V gave up 6 bases and J gave up 4 bases, with 9 bases separating them. This CDR3 reads CASRDIGNEKLFF. CDR3 DNA: TGTGCCAGCAGGGACATAGGTAATGAAAAACTGTTTTTT.

The chain couples TRBV28 to TRBJ1-2, with unresolved D. V lost 4 bases and J lost 2, with 11 bases in between. In germline, CDR1 is MDHEN, CDR2 SYDVKM. The CDR3 totals 14 residues. The CDR3 sequence is CASSSPAGNYGYTF. DNA of the CDR3: TGTGCCAGCAGTTCCCCCGCCGGGAACTATGGCTACACCTTC.

V is TRBV11-2 and J is TRBJ1-5; TRBD1 is a possible D gene (5 bases). Germline V gene data show CDR1 as SGHAT and CDR2 as FQNNGV. Trimming took off 5 bases at V and 6 bases at J, with 11 bases between the two ends. CDR3 length equals 13 residues. CDR3 nucleotides: TGTGCCAGCAGCCTGGGGCAGAGTCAGCCCCAGCATTTT. Translation gives CASSLGQSQPQHF.

J is TRBJ1-5 and V is TRBV6-1; D is unclear. There are 11 residues in the CDR3. In germline, CDR1 is MNHNS, CDR2 SASEGT. Trimming removed 3 bases at V and 10 bases at J, with 7 bases between. The CDR3 is CASSDTEPQHF. In DNA form, the CDR3 reads TGTGCCAGCAGTGATACAGAACCCCAGCATTTT.

Regarding this clone: Within the sample, other DNA sequences also encode this same CDR3. The rearrangement links TRBV13 to TRBJ2-7; a weak D match, TRBD1 (5 bases). This CDR3 is 13 amino acids long. From germline, CDR1 is PRHDT and CDR2 FYEKMQ (reference sequence). With 3 bases removed from V and 6 bases from J, the gap between germline ends came to 12 bases. The CDR3 DNA sequence: TGTGCCAGCAGCTTTAGTGGGGCTGGCGAGCAGTACTTC. It yields the protein CASSFSGAGEQYF.

This chain uses TRBV27 with TRBJ1-1; D is ambiguous. V shed 2 bases and J shed 1 base, with 8 bases lying between them. CDR3 size: 14 residues. Germline V CDR1 and CDR2: MNHEY, SMNVEV (reference sequence). In DNA form, the CDR3 reads TGTGCCAGCAGTTTAGGGGTGGGGAACACTGAAGCTTTCTTT. Translated, it gives CASSLGVGNTEAFF.